A single T cell receptor (beta chain) is shown here with its context. The sample originates from a study of blood T cell repertoires in COVID-19. In the authors' workflow: Reference gene primer amplification gave estimated nucleated cell counts. Method: immunoSEQ multiplex PCR; TCRdb's copy keeps in-frame clones and lacks some. The V and J calls and the clone size are those of that table, but D and trimming were determined from the DNA. The sample lists fewer than 80,000 clones; about four fifths were seen once. This receptor was taken from a woman over 75 with acute or convalescent COVID-19. Sequencing input: peripheral blood.

Here the CDR3 reads CASSQDLPSELYNEQFF. CDR3 sequence (DNA): TGTGCCAGCAGCCAAGATTTGCCTAGCGAACTCTACAATGAGCAGTTCTTC. V usage is TRBV3-1 (or the pseudogene TRBV3-2) and J usage is TRBJ2-1; D might be TRBD2 (6 bases). Per the germline V gene, CDR1 is LGHDT and CDR2 is YNNKEL (reference sequence). V shed 0 bases and J shed 3 bases, with 15 bases lying between them. This CDR3 comprises 17 residues.